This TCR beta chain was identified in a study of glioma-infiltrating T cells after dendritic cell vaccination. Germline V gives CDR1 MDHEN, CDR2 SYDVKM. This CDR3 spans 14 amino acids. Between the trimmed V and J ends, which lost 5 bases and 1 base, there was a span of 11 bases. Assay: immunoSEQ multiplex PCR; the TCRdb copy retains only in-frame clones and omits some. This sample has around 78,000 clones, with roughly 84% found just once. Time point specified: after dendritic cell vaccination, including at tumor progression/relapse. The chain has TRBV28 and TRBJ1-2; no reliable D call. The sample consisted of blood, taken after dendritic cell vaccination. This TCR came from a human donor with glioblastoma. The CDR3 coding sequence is TGTGCCAGCAGTCCCTCTGGAGATAACTATGGCTACACCTTC. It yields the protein CASSPSGDNYGYTF.